This T cell receptor beta chain was observed in a study of blood T cells in healthy people across ages. Germline V gene data show CDR1 as ENHRY and CDR2 as SYGVKD. The V gene lost 2 bases and the J gene lost 2 bases, with 13 bases spanning the gap. This CDR3 has 15 amino acids. Study-wide findings and caveats: Per million T cells, TCR beta diversity dropped about linearly as age rose. Higher diversity and more naive CD4+ cells were features of long-lived donors, compared to aged donors.

Together with a sample-barcoded 5' primer, a J-beta primer mix was included in a second PCR lasting about 6 to 11 cycles. Each cDNA molecule was tagged by a template-switch adaptor with 12 random nucleotides. In TCRdb, the 5' RACE reads were re-called with MiXCR into one record per CDR3 protein. In the table there are about 1 million distinct CDR3 sequences, 40% to 55% of which are singletons. This clonotype has at least ten counts. Its antigen is undetermined. Donation came from healthy Caucasian individuals in Russia who were aged about 6 to 100. The clonotype originates from a woman in her sixties or seventies in good health. The specimen sequenced was blood. The chain uses TRBV10-3 and TRBJ2-7; TRBD1 is a possible D gene (6 bases). DNA of the CDR3: TGTGCCATCAGTGAGGCGCAGGGGAGCGCCTACGAGCAGTACTTC. Its protein product is CAISEAQGSAYEQYF.